The sequence of this TCR beta chain was determined in a study of identical twins. Germline CDR1 is SGHAT and CDR2 is FQDESV (reference sequence). Trimming removed 3 bases from V and 4 bases from J; junction bases left unmatched: 11. The CDR3 is 18 amino acids. Among all donors, each was a healthy Caucasian. TCRdb reprocessed the 5' RACE reads via MiXCR and lists one record per CDR3 protein. The sample yields roughly 490,000 distinct CDR3 sequences, 14% seen once. Points on this clonotype: Its antigen is still unknown.

The study's findings and limits: The study found that models underestimated out-of-frame TCR alpha sharing in monozygotic twins.

These records were also assigned to another study, of yellow fever vaccine responses in identical twins.

The J gene is TRBJ2-6, the V gene TRBV11-1; 8 positions match TRBD1. The clonotype comes from a woman aged 18-35 years in good health. Sequencing input: CD4+ T cells sorted from blood. The CDR3 coding sequence is TGTGCCAGCAGCTTGGAAGACAGGGGAATCGGAGGGGCCAACGTCCTGACTTTC. Its protein product is CASSLEDRGIGGANVLTF.